Sequencing of this TCR beta chain was carried out in a study of technical replicates of blood from several donors. The CDR3 has 16 amino acids. Trimming pared 7 bases from V and 4 bases from J, leaving 22 bases between. CDR1 is MNHEY, CDR2 SMNVEV, per germline (reference sequence). Profiled with immunoSEQ multiplex PCR; TCRdb holds only in-frame clones, not every one. The table includes roughly 14,000 clones, around 80% detected once. Source material: PBMCs. The TCR comes from a human donor in good health. This sequence joins TRBV27 and TRBJ1-1, with D perhaps matching TRBD1 (6 bases). The DNA for the CDR3 is TGTGCCAGCACCCCCGCTATGCCAGGGGAGGGCACTGAAGCTTTCTTT. As protein: CASTPAMPGEGTEAFF.